The next 21 T cell receptor beta chains were all read from a single sample in a study of a mutant IDH1 vaccine in newly diagnosed glioma. For these TCRs, the target antigens are not known. As for time point: week 23, last vaccination. In every dose of vaccine, 300 ug of mutant IDH1 20-mer peptide was given alongside topical imiquimod. Here immunoSEQ multiplex PCR was the method, and the copy in TCRdb shows in-frame clones only, minus some. The top ten hold approximately 1.4% of the sample, which has approximately 60,000 clones, around 87% seen once. This specimen was PBMCs, taken from a glioma patient whose treatment included an IDH1 peptide vaccine. The source of these receptors is a man aged 40-50 years with glioma.

This chain joins TRBV5-5 and TRBJ1-1; D is unresolved. With 10 bases removed from V and 2 bases from J, the gap between germline ends came to 18 bases. CDR1 is SGHKS, CDR2 YYEKEE, per germline (reference sequence). The CDR3 consists of 14 residues. CDR3 nucleotides: TGTGCCTCTTCTTGGGCCAGGCAAAACACTGAAGCTTTCTTT. Amino acids: CASSWARQNTEAFF.

Turning to this clone: Mismatch with germline at one junction end may stem from a read error. The chain links TRBV5-1 to TRBJ2-1; tentative D call: TRBD2 (5 bases). CDR3 length: 12 amino acids. Germline V gene sequence: CDR1 SGHRS, CDR2 YFSETQ. Here the CDR3 reads CASSSPGLALLF. CDR3 coding DNA: TGCGCCAGCAGTTCCCCAGGACTGGCCCTACTCTTC.

The V call is TRBV18, the J call TRBJ2-1; D gene ambiguous. CDR3 length: 13 amino acids. Germline loops: CDR1 KGHSH, CDR2 LQKENI. V was pared by 5 bases and J by 8 bases, with 13 bases between. CDR3 nucleotides: TGTGCCAGCTCAATTCGCGAGAGCGATGAGCAGTTCTTC. Amino acids: CASSIRESDEQFF.

This clone was found once. The CDR3 here is CASSASKGTYEQYSAKGTYEQYF. Written as DNA, the CDR3 is TGTGCCAGCAGCGCCTCAAAAGGGACCTACGAGCAGTACTCGGCAAAAGGGACCTACGAGCAGTACTTC. The chain joins TRBV9 to TRBJ2-7; D may correspond to TRBD1 or TRBD2 (5 bases each). The CDR3 has 23 amino acids. Trimming took off 3 bases at V and 2 bases at J, with 39 bases between the two ends. Germline-derived CDR1 and CDR2 are SGDLS and YYNGEE.

This clone was detected many times. The chain is built from TRBV27 and TRBJ2-7, with 10 bases aligning to TRBD1. The V gene's germline CDR1 is MNHEY and CDR2 SMNVEV (reference sequence). The CDR3 extends over 14 amino acids. With 3 bases clipped from V and 4 bases from J, the junction kept 3 bases outside the gene matches. The chain's CDR3 is CASSFRDRGYEQYF. DNA for the CDR3: TGTGCCAGCAGTTTCCGGGACAGGGGTTACGAGCAGTACTTC.

The chain carries TRBV19 and TRBJ1-3, with D possibly being TRBD1 (5 bases). Trimming cost V 5 bases and J 0 bases, with 8 bases left between them. This CDR3 region has 14 residues. The germline V gene has CDR1 LNHDA and CDR2 SQIVND (reference sequence). The CDR3 nucleotides read TGTGCCAGTAGTGGGACCTACTCTGGAAACACCATATATTTT. The encoded protein is CASSGTYSGNTIYF.

This rearrangement joins TRBV5-4 to TRBJ2-5; D perhaps matches TRBD1 (6 bases). Trimming left V 4 bases short and J 1 base short, with 11 bases between. This CDR3 is built from 14 residues. The V gene's germline CDR1 is SGHNT and CDR2 YYREEE (reference sequence). The CDR3 DNA is TGTGCCAGCAGCCCTCTACAGGGCCAAGAGACCCAGTACTTC. Protein sequence: CASSPLQGQETQYF.

The chain combines TRBV27 with TRBJ2-5; TRBD1 matches at 7 bases. Germline CDR1 reads MNHEY; CDR2 reads SMNVEV (reference sequence). The junction had 6 bases not matched to a gene; V was cut back by 8 bases and J by 3 bases. This CDR3 region has 13 residues. CDR3 bases: TGTGCCAGCGCCAGGGACAGAAAAGAGACCCAGTACTTC. Residues: CASARDRKETQYF.

The genes are TRBV7-6 and TRBJ1-1; D remains ambiguous. Germline values: CDR1 SGHVS, CDR2 FNYEAQ. The CDR3 is made up of 17 amino acids. V lost 0 bases and J lost 0, with 14 bases in between. Here the CDR3 DNA reads TGTGCCAGCAGCTTAGCAAGATCCAGAGTCTTGAACACTGAAGCTTTCTTT. This codes for CASSLARSRVLNTEAFF.

V usage is TRBV7-2 and J usage is TRBJ2-5; D uncertain. CDR3 length equals 14 residues. Trimming pared 5 bases from V and 7 bases from J, leaving 17 bases between. The germline gives CDR1 SGHTA, CDR2 FQGNSA. The CDR3 loop is CASSVGRPSGTQYF. The CDR3 DNA reads as TGTGCCAGCAGCGTCGGACGCCCGTCGGGGACCCAGTACTTC. Complete variable domain (other parts from reference TRBV7-2 and TRBJ2-5): GAGVSQSPSNKVTEKGKDVELRCDPISGHTALYWYRQSLGQGLEFLIYFQGNSAPDKSGLPSDRFSAERTGGSVSTLTIQRTQQEDSAVYLCASSVGRPSGTQYFGPGTRLLVL.

CDR3 sequence: CASTFILSTGDLRETQYF. The CDR3 DNA is TGCGCCAGCACCTTCATCCTCTCAACAGGGGACCTGAGGGAGACCCAGTACTTC. The chain joins TRBV23-1 to TRBJ2-5; 7 bases map to TRBD1. TRBV23-1 is an ORF for which the function is uncertain. The V gene end was trimmed by 7 bases and the J gene end by 5 bases; junction bases not matched to a gene: 22. The CDR3 has 18 residues.

The V gene is TRBV29-1, the J gene TRBJ2-5; TRBD1 might be the D (6 bases). V lost 4 bases and J 5 bases, leaving 14 bases between the germline ends. This CDR3 has 13 amino acids. Germline CDR1 reads SQVTM; CDR2 reads ANQGSEA. CDR3 sequence reads: CSVAPQGRETQYF. The CDR3 bases are TGCAGCGTTGCCCCACAGGGCCGGGAGACCCAGTACTTC.

The rearrangement links TRBV7-2 to TRBJ2-3; D not certain. CDR3 length: 13 residues. Germline V CDR1 and CDR2: SGHTA, FQGNSA. V gave up 5 bases and J gave up 4 bases, with 10 bases separating them. Here the CDR3 reads CASSGWTADTQYF. The CDR3 DNA reads TGTGCCAGCAGCGGCTGGACGGCAGATACGCAGTATTTT.

This chain connects TRBV6-5 to TRBJ1-1; 8 bases agree with TRBD1. The CDR3 length is 16 residues. Trimming removed 0 bases from V and 0 bases from J; junction bases left unmatched: 3. CDR1 is MNHEY, CDR2 SVGAGI, per germline. The CDR3 here is CASSYSADRVNTEAFF. The CDR3 DNA reads as TGTGCCAGCAGTTACTCGGCGGACAGGGTGAACACTGAAGCTTTCTTT.

CDR3 DNA: TGTGCCAGCAGCTTAGTGAGCGGAACTAATGAAAAACTGTTTTTT. It encodes CASSLVSGTNEKLFF. V is TRBV7-2 and J is TRBJ1-4; D remains ambiguous. Germline V gene data show CDR1 as SGHTA and CDR2 as FQGNSA. The CDR3 is made up of 15 amino acids. The germline V and J ends were trimmed by 1 base and 1 base, with 7 bases remaining between them.

V and J are TRBV2 and TRBJ2-7; 10 bases line up with TRBD2. Trimming removed 3 bases from V and 0 bases from J; junction bases left unmatched: 11. Germline V lookup: CDR1 SNHLY, CDR2 FYNNEI. CDR3 length equals 18 residues. The CDR3 DNA reads TGTGCCAGCAGTGACATCGAATTAGCGGGAGGCCCCTCCTACGAGCAGTACTTC. Translating gives CASSDIELAGGPSYEQYF.

The chain couples TRBV19 to TRBJ1-1; D gene unclear. The CDR3 consists of 12 residues. Looked up from germline, CDR1 is LNHDA and CDR2 is SQIVND (reference sequence). Trimming took off 3 bases at V and 2 bases at J, with 4 bases between the two ends. CDR3 sequence: CASSIGNTEAFF. CDR3 bases: TGTGCCAGTAGTATTGGCAACACTGAAGCTTTCTTT.

The chain carries TRBV7-2 and TRBJ2-1; 12 positions agree with TRBD2. Unmatched junction bases numbered 13, after V lost 5 bases and J lost 8 bases. Germline lookup yields CDR1 SGHTA and CDR2 FQGNSA. This CDR3 region has 17 residues. In DNA, the CDR3 is TGTGCCAGCAGCCCATCCTCGACTAGCGGGAGCGGGTATGAGCAGTTCTTC. Amino acids: CASSPSSTSGSGYEQFF.

The chain joins TRBV7-2 to TRBJ2-1, with D possibly being TRBD1 (6 bases). V was clipped by 1 base and J by 3 bases, with 10 bases between them. Germline-derived CDR1 and CDR2 are SGHTA and FQGNSA. The CDR3 contains 15 residues. CDR3 coding DNA: TGTGCCAGCAGCTTAGTAGGGGGTGGCTACAATGAGCAGTTCTTC. Translated: CASSLVGGGYNEQFF.

This clone was seen more than once but under ten times. The chain employs TRBV7-8 and TRBJ2-1; 11 bases align to TRBD2. This CDR3 contains 15 residues. Germline V gene data show CDR1 as SGHVS and CDR2 as FQNEAQ. V was clipped by 7 bases and J by 9 bases; unmatched bases: 11. The CDR3 loop is CASKERGLAVGEQFF. CDR3 sequence (DNA): TGTGCCAGCAAAGAGAGGGGACTAGCGGTTGGTGAGCAGTTCTTC.

The chain employs TRBV18 and TRBJ1-5, with no clear D. Germline values: CDR1 KGHSH, CDR2 LQKENI. The CDR3 has 14 amino acids. Trimming shortened V by 5 bases and J by 2 bases, and 10 bases separated the two germline ends. The CDR3 bases are TGTGCCAGCTCAGTGAGTTTGGGCAATCAGCCCCAGCATTTT. Encoded protein: CASSVSLGNQPQHF.